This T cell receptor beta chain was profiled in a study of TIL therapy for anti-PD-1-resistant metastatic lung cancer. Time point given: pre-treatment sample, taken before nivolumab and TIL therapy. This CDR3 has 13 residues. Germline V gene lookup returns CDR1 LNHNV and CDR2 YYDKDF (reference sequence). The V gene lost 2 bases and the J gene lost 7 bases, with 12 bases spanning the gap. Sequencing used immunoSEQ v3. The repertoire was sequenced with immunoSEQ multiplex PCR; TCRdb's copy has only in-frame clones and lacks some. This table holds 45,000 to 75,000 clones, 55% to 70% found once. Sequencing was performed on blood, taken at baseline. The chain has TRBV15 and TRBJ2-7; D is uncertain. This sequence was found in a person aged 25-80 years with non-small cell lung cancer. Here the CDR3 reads CATSRTRVGEQYF. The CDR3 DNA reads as TGTGCCACCAGCAGAACAAGGGTGGGGGAGCAGTACTTC.